This TCR beta chain was identified in a study of shared clonotypes between healthy human individuals. Germline-derived CDR1 and CDR2 are LNHDA and SQIVND (reference sequence). The length of the CDR3 is 13 residues. Trimming removed 1 base at V and 5 bases at J, with 8 bases between. Healthy and HIV-negative, the adult donors had no recent acute infections or vaccinations. Each subset's genomic DNA was shared equally among a number of immunoSEQ plates. Study processing details: In the immunoSEQ data, sequences were junction-only and lacked quality scores, so filtering differed. Profiling relied on immunoSEQ multiplex PCR, and the TCRdb table lists in-frame clones only, not all of them. V and J calls and clone size are given by that table; D and trimming were obtained from the DNA. The sample consists of about 450,000 clones, 70% to 85% of them appearing once.

V is TRBV19 and J is TRBJ1-1; tentatively, D is TRBD1 (5 bases). Input material: PBMCs. The clonotype comes from a woman in her forties in good health. Some clones in this sample may be carry-over from other donors' samples. CDR3 DNA sequence: TGTGCCAGTAGTATAGCCAGGGAAACTGAAGCTTTCTTT. Translating it yields CASSIARETEAFF. The full variable domain, completed using reference TRBV19 and TRBJ1-1, is DGGITQSPKYLFRKEGQNVTLSCEQNLNHDAMYWYRQDPGQGLRLIYYSQIVNDFQKGDIAEGYSVSREKKESFPLTVTSAQKNPTAFYLCASSIARETEAFFGQGTRLTVV.